This T cell receptor (beta chain) was identified during a study of T cell responses to AZD1222 COVID-19 vaccine. Study-wide results and limits: The number of AZD1222 recipients seropositive at baseline was only five or six.

The table came from immunoSEQ multiplex PCR; TCRdb's copy has only in-frame clones and leaves some out. This table holds roughly 150,000 clones, roughly 89% found once. The V end was cut by 0 bases, the J end by 3 bases, with 12 bases between. This CDR3 is built from 16 residues. Germline V gene sequence: CDR1 LGHNA, CDR2 YNFKEQ. Details on this clone: As yet, its antigen is unknown.

V and J are TRBV4-2 and TRBJ1-5; D ambiguous. Here the sequenced sample was peripheral blood, taken on day 0 of AZD1222 vaccination. This TCR came from an adult in good health. The CDR3 DNA sequence: TGTGCCAGCAGCCAAGATCCACTCTCCTTCAATCAGCCCCAGCATTTT. Amino acids: CASSQDPLSFNQPQHF.